This record covers a single T cell receptor (beta chain). The antigen remains undetermined. Both 60 Vbeta primers and 13 Jbeta primers went into the PCR. Data came from immunoSEQ multiplex PCR; TCRdb stores just in-frame clones and leaves some out. Seen here are approximately 110,000 clones, more than 60% observed once, and the top ten hold around 5.3%. The CDR3 has 14 amino acids. Germline lookup yields CDR1 GTSNPN and CDR2 SVGIG (reference sequence). With V trimmed by 4 bases and J by 4 bases, 9 bases remained unmatched. The record originates from a study of cytomegalovirus exposure and HLA in healthy donors. Whole-study results and caveats: It was likely that a cluster of highly shared sequence variants was a sequencing artifact. Productive rates of about 87% or about 30% were seen for most TCR beta V segments in an earlier analysis.

The chain uses TRBV30 and TRBJ2-7; 8 bases map to TRBD1. The material sequenced was PBMCs. This receptor was identified in a male donor in good health and CMV-seronegative. CDR3 region: CAWTSDRELYEQYF. CDR3 DNA: TGTGCCTGGACCTCGGACAGGGAGCTTTACGAGCAGTACTTC.